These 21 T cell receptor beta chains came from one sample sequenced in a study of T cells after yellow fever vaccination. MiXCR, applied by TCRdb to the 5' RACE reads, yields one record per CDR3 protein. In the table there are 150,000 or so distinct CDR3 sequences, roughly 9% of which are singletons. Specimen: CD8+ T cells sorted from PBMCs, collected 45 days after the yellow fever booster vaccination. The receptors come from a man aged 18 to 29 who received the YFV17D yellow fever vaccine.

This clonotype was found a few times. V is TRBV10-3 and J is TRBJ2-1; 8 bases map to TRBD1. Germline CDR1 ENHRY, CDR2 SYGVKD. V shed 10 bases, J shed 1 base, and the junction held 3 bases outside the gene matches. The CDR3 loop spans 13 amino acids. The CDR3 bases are TGTGCCAGTACAGGGGGTTCCTACAATGAGCAGTTCTTC. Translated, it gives CASTGGSYNEQFF.

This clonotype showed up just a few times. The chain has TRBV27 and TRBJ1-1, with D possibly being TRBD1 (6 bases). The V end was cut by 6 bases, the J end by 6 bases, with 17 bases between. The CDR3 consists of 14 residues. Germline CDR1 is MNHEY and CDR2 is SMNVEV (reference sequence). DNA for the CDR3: TGTGCCAGCAGCCTACTCAAACAGGGCCCTGAAGCTTTCTTT. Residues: CASSLLKQGPEAFF.

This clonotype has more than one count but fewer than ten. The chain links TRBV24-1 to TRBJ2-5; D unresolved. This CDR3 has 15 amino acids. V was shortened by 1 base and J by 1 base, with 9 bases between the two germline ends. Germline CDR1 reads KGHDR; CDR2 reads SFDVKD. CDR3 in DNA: TGTGCCACCAGTGATTTACGGGCGGCCCAAGAGACCCAGTACTTC. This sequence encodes CATSDLRAAQETQYF.

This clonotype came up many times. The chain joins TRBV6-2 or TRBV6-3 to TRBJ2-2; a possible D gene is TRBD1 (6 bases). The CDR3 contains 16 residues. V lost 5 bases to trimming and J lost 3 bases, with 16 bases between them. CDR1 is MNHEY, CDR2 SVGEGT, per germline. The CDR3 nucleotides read TGTGCCAGCAGTCAGACGAACAGGGCAGACACCGGGGAGCTGTTTTTT. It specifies CASSQTNRADTGELFF.

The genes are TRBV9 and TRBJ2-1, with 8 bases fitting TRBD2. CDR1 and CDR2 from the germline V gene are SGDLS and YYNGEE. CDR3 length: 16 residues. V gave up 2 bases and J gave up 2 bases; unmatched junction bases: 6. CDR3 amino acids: CASSVSGRGAYNEQFF. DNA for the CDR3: TGTGCCAGCAGCGTTAGTGGGCGGGGGGCCTACAATGAGCAGTTCTTC.

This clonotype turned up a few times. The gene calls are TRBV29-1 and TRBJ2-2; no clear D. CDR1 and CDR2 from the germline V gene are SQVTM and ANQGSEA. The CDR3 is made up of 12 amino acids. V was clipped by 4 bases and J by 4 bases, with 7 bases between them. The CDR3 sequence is CSVVEGTGELFF. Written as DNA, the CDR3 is TGCAGCGTTGTGGAAGGCACCGGGGAGCTGTTTTTT.

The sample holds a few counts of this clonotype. CDR3 in DNA: TGTGCCAGCAGCTCCAACACCGGGACTAGCTTCGAGCAGTTCTTC. Amino acids: CASSSNTGTSFEQFF. The rearrangement links TRBV5-4 to TRBJ2-1; TRBD2 agrees at 9 bases. This CDR3 is built from 15 residues. V was pared by 3 bases and J by 10 bases, with 11 bases of the junction left unmatched. CDR1 and CDR2 (germline): SGHNT, YYREEE (reference sequence).

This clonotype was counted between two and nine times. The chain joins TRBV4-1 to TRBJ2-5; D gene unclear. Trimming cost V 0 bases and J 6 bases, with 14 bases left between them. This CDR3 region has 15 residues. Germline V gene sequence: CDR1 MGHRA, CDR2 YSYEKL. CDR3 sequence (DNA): TGCGCCAGCAGCCAAGATCGAGAGGTTTTCCAGACCCAGTACTTC. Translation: CASSQDREVFQTQYF.

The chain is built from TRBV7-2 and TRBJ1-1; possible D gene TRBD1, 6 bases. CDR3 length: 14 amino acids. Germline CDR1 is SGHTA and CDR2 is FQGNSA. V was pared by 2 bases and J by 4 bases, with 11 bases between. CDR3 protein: CASSLRLRGTEAFF. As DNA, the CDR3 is TGTGCCAGCAGCTTACGCCTCAGGGGCACTGAAGCTTTCTTT.

CDR3 protein: CASSLGGRGGADGYTF. The CDR3 bases are TGTGCCAGCAGTTTAGGCGGTCGAGGGGGCGCCGATGGCTACACCTTC. The rearrangement links TRBV12-3 or TRBV12-4 to TRBJ1-2; TRBD1 matches at 7 bases. Trimming removed 1 base from V and 6 bases from J; junction bases left unmatched: 11. The CDR3 covers 16 residues.

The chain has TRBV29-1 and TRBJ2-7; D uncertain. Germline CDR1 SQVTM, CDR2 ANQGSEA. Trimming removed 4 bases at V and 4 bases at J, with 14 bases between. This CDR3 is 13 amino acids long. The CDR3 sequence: CSVGIGSTYEQYF. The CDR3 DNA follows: TGCAGCGTTGGGATTGGCTCCACTTACGAGCAGTACTTC.

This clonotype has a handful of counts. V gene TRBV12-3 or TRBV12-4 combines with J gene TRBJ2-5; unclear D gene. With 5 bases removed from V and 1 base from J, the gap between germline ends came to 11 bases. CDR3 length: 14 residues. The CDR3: CASSPYRGQETQYF. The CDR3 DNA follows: TGTGCCAGCAGTCCTTACAGAGGCCAAGAGACCCAGTACTTC.

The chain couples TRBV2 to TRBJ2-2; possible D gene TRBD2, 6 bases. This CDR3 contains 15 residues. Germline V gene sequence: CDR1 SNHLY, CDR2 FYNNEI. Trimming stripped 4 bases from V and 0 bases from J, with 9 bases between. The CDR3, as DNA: TGTGCCAGCAGTGGCCTAGCGACGAACACCGGGGAGCTGTTTTTT. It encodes CASSGLATNTGELFF.

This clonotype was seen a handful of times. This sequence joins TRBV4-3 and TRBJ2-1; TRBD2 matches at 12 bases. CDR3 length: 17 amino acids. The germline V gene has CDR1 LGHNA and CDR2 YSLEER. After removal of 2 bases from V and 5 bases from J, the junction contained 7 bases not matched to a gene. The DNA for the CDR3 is TGCGCCAGCAGCCAACGACTAGCGGGGGAACCGGACAATGAGCAGTTCTTC. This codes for CASSQRLAGEPDNEQFF.

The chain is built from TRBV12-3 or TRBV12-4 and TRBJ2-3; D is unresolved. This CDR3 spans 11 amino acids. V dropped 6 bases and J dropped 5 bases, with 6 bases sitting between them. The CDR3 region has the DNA TGTGCCAGCAGCGATAAAGATACGCAGTATTTT. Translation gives CASSDKDTQYF.

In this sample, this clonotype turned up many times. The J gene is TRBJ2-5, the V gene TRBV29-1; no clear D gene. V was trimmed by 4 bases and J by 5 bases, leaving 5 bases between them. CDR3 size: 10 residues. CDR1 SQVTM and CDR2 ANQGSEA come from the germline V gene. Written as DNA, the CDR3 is TGCAGCGTTGTTCGTGAGACCCAGTACTTC. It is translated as CSVVRETQYF.

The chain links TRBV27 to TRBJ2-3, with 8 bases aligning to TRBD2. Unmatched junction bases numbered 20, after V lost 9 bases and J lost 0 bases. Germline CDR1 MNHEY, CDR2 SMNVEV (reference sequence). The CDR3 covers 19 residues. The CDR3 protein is CASYHRAGGLLTSTDTQYF. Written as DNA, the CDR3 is TGTGCCAGTTACCACAGGGCGGGGGGACTCCTAACTAGCACAGATACGCAGTATTTT.

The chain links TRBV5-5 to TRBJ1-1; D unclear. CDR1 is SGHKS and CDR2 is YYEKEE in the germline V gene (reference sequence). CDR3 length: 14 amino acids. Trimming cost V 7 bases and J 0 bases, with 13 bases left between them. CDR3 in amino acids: CASLGRGLNTEAFF. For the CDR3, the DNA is TGTGCCAGCCTCGGACGGGGATTGAACACTGAAGCTTTCTTT.

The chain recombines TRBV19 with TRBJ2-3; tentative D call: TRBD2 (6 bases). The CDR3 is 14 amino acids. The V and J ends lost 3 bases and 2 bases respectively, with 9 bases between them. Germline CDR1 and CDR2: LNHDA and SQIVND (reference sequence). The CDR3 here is CASSIGRDTDTQYF. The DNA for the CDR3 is TGTGCCAGTAGTATTGGGCGGGACACAGATACGCAGTATTTT.

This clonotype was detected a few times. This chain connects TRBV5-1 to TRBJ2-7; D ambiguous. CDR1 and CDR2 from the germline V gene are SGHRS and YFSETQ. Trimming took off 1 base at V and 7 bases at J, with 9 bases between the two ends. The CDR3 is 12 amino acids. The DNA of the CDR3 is TGCGCCAGCAGCTTGCCCGAGTTGGAGCAGTACTTC. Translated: CASSLPELEQYF. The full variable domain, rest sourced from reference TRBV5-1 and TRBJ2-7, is KAGVTQTPRYLIKTRGQQVTLSCSPISGHRSVSWYQQTPGQGLQFLFEYFSETQRNKGNFPGRFSGRQFSNSRSEMNVSTLELGDSALYLCASSLPELEQYFGPGTRLTVT.

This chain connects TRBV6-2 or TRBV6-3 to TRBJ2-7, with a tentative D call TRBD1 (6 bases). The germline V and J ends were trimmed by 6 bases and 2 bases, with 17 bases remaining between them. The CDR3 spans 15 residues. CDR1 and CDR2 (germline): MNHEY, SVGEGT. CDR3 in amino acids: CASRHRDRIPYEQYV. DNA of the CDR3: TGTGCCAGCAGGCACAGGGATCGGATCCCCTACGAGCAGTACGTC.